This T cell receptor beta chain stems from a study of vaccination effects on CD4 cells after COVID-19 (dated by TCRdb to the early 2020s). General notes on the study: In the ViraFEST assay, PBMC were stimulated with viral peptide pools, and TCR sequencing was then used to find antigen-specific CD4+ T cell clonotypes based on their expansion. Post-vaccine samples across the study were collected a median of 72 days after the second dose, with a range of 14 to 241. Each well held fewer than 2.5 million PBMC cultured in IMDM containing about 5.4% human AB serum, roughly 9.6 IU/ml IL-2 and gentamicin, along with roughly 10 ug/ml peptides. SARS-CoV-2 spike-specific CD4+ TCR repertoires from before and after mRNA vaccination were compared in COVID-19 convalescent patients and in infection-naive vaccine recipients. A total of 10 COVID-19 convalescent patients and several SARS-CoV-2-naive healthy vaccine recipients were included in the full study. The Oncomine TCR Beta short-read assay on an Illumina iSeq 100 was used to sequence cultures from other donors in the study.

This clone has more than one count but fewer than ten. Its recognized antigen is unknown. No qualities accompany the bases; no much larger clone lies one base away. Broader findings and caveats from the paper: The study was limited by a small number of convalescent patients, and early post-infection timepoints were lacking. Both infection-induced and vaccine-induced clones contracted markedly at late post-vaccination timepoints, which is consistent with waning T cell responses. In healthy vaccine recipients, vaccine-induced clones were almost all SARS-CoV-2 mono-reactive, with only 1 of 255 being cross-reactive with common cold coronaviruses.

The CDR3 numbers 13 residues from cysteine through phenylalanine. Of the read, only the CDR3 DNA is kept; its 39 bases are in frame from base 1. V sheds 6 bases and J sheds 4 bases, leaving 10 bases between their ends. CDR1 and CDR2, looked up from the germline V gene, are SNHLY and FYNNEI. Library generation was performed with the immunoSEQ multiplex PCR assay. DNA from the CD4+ T cells that had been cultured and isolated underwent TCR beta CDR3 sequencing. Per the source publication's procedure: Non-productive TCR sequences were removed and reads were trimmed to the CDR3 region, keeping CDR3s of at least 7 amino acids. The MANAFEST web app was used to pick out antigen-specific clonotypes by comparing their expansion in peptide wells with that in reference cultures. For clones to be considered positive, expansion at FDR<0.05 versus reference and all other wells, an odds ratio above 5, and a frequency above 0.1% in two replicate wells were required. A clonotype was called cross-reactive if it was significantly expanded both in SARS-CoV-2 spike wells and in at least one common cold coronavirus spike condition. CDR3 similarity was assessed by Levenshtein distance using the stringdist R package, and unrooted trees were constructed with ape in R 3.6.1. Sourced from immuneACCESS, this table was stored by TCRdb with only in-frame sequences that have V and J called. A share of the clones is absent; for the studies checked, an unresolved V gene accounts for under half, and the remainder has no known explanation. The D gene and trimming were derived from the DNA, and the V and J assignments and clone size from that table. In this sample the table shows about 66,000 clones, roughly 81% of which occur a single time. The top ten clones comprise roughly 2% of the sample.

After approximately eleven days of culture, CD4+ T cells were isolated with the EasySep CD4+ T cell isolation kit. Each participant received two doses of an mRNA SARS-CoV-2 vaccine, either BNT162b2 or mRNA-1273. Healthy vaccine recipients had no prior SARS-CoV-2 infection, confirmed by negative nucleocapsid antibodies before and after vaccination. Half of the culture medium was replaced with fresh IL-2-containing medium on days 3 and 7. Unless noted otherwise, every peptide stimulation condition was cultured in triplicate wells. PBMC were separated from whole blood using Ficoll-Paque Plus gradient centrifugation and were then either cryopreserved at -140C or used fresh. The QIAamp micro DNA kit was used to extract genomic DNA from the cultured CD4+ T cells.

The input for sequencing was CD4+ T cells from PBMCs cultured without peptide, taken after COVID-19 vaccination. The sequence was collected from a human donor who received a COVID-19 vaccine. The chain uses TRBV2 and TRBJ2-1, and possibly TRBD1, on 5 matching bases. The CDR3 region has the sequence CASRTRVYNEQFF. The nucleotides read TGTGCCAGCAGAACCAGGGTTTACAATGAGCAGTTCTTC.